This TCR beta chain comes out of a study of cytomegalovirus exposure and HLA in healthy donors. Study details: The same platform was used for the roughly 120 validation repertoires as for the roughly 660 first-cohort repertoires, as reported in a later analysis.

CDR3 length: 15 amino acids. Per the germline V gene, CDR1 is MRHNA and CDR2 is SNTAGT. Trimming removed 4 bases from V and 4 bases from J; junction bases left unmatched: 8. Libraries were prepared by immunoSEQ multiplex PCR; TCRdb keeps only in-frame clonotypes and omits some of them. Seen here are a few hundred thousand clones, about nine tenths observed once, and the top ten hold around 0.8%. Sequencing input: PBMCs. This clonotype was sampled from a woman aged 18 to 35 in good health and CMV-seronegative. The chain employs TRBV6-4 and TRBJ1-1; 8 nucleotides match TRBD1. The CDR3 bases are TGTGCCAGCAGTGCAGAGGGGACAGGAGTCACTGAAGCTTTCTTT. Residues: CASSAEGTGVTEAFF.